This T cell receptor (beta chain) was profiled in a study of HIV-infected patients and healthy controls. Many counts were recorded for this clonotype. This CDR3 has 14 residues. V was clipped by 5 bases and J by 2 bases; unmatched bases: 1. The V gene's germline CDR1 is DFQATT and CDR2 SNEGSKA (reference sequence). TCRdb reprocessed the 5' RACE reads via MiXCR and lists one record per CDR3 protein. The data show tens of thousands of distinct CDR3 sequences, 15% to 20% seen once. The V call is TRBV20-1, the J call TRBJ2-1, with 12 bases fitting TRBD2. The sequence was obtained from a human donor in good health. Sequencing input: CD4+ T cells from blood. CDR3 residues: CSAGLAGTYNEQFF. Here the CDR3 DNA reads TGCAGTGCTGGACTAGCGGGGACCTACAATGAGCAGTTCTTC.